These T cell receptor beta chains were read from a single sample in a study of TIL therapy for anti-PD-1-resistant metastatic lung cancer. Some clones are missing from TCRdb's copy, which holds only in-frame ones; the method was immunoSEQ multiplex PCR. The repertoire holds under 65,000 clones, more than 80% seen once, with 2.5% to 3.5% in the top ten. This specimen consisted of blood, obtained at baseline. These receptors all stem from a person aged 25 to 80 with non-small cell lung cancer. CDR3s include the opening cysteine and the closing phenylalanine or tryptophan. The D gene is left open where the match is weak. Expanded clones get a size class; other rows say once, few or many, or leave the size out.

CDR3nt: TGTGCCAGCAGCTTGCCAACAGCCATCACCTACGAGCAGTACTTC
CDR3aa: CASSLPTAITYEQYF
d_gene: NA
j_gene: TRBJ2-7
abundance: NA
v_gene: TRBV5-6

CDR3nt: TGCGCCACTTACGGGGAGTCCTATGGCTACACCTTC
CDR3aa: CATYGESYGYTF
d_gene: NA
j_gene: TRBJ1-2
abundance: NA
v_gene: TRBV10-1

CDR3nt: TGCGCCAGCAGCTTGGCCGGACAGACCTACAATGAGCAGTTCTTC
CDR3aa: CASSLAGQTYNEQFF
d_gene: NA
j_gene: TRBJ2-1
abundance: NA
v_gene: TRBV5-1

CDR3nt: TGTGCCAGCAGCTTAGCAAGTAATTCACCCCTCCACTTT
CDR3aa: CASSLASNSPLHF
d_gene: NA
j_gene: TRBJ1-6
abundance: NA
v_gene: TRBV7-2

CDR3nt: TGTGCCAGCAGAACACAGGGGTTCACAGATACGCAGTATTTT
CDR3aa: CASRTQGFTDTQYF
d_gene: TRBD1
j_gene: TRBJ2-3
abundance: NA
v_gene: TRBV6-6

CDR3nt: TGTGCCTGGAGAAGGGACAGAGCCAGTCGGGGCACTGAAGCTTTCTTT
CDR3aa: CAWRRDRASRGTEAFF
d_gene: TRBD1
j_gene: TRBJ1-1
abundance: NA
v_gene: TRBV30

CDR3nt: TGTGCCAGCAGCAGACAGCAAAACACTGAAGCTTTCTTT
CDR3aa: CASSRQQNTEAFF
d_gene: NA
j_gene: TRBJ1-1
abundance: few
v_gene: TRBV11-2

CDR3nt: TGTGCCAGTAGTATGAAACTAGCTGGAAGTGAGCAGTTCTTC
CDR3aa: CASSMKLAGSEQFF
d_gene: NA
j_gene: TRBJ2-1
abundance: NA
v_gene: TRBV19

CDR3nt: TGTGCCAGCTCACCTGAACGAGCCTACGAGCAGTACTTC
CDR3aa: CASSPERAYEQYF
d_gene: NA
j_gene: TRBJ2-7
abundance: NA
v_gene: TRBV18

CDR3nt: TGCAGCGTTGAAGATACCGGGACAGGGGAGAGAAAGACCCAGTACTTC
CDR3aa: CSVEDTGTGERKTQYF
d_gene: TRBD1
j_gene: TRBJ2-5
abundance: NA
v_gene: TRBV29-1

CDR3nt: TGTGCCAGCAGTTGGGCGGGGGGGACCGCAGATACGCAGTATTTT
CDR3aa: CASSWAGGTADTQYF
d_gene: TRBD2
j_gene: TRBJ2-3
abundance: NA
v_gene: TRBV6-5

CDR3nt: TGTGCCTATTCGACCCCCAGGGGCTATCAGCCCCAGCATTTT
CDR3aa: CAYSTPRGYQPQHF
d_gene: NA
j_gene: TRBJ1-5
abundance: few
v_gene: TRBV30

CDR3nt: TGCGCCAGCAGCTTGGAAGGGTATGAGCAGTTCTTC
CDR3aa: CASSLEGYEQFF
d_gene: NA
j_gene: TRBJ2-1
abundance: NA
v_gene: TRBV5-1

CDR3nt: TGTGCCAGCACCTTAGACAGGGCTGGAAACACCATATATTTT
CDR3aa: CASTLDRAGNTIYF
d_gene: TRBD1
j_gene: TRBJ1-3
abundance: NA
v_gene: TRBV28

CDR3nt: TGTGCCAGCAGCCCTGCACAGGTCTCCTACGAGCAGTACTTC
CDR3aa: CASSPAQVSYEQYF
d_gene: NA
j_gene: TRBJ2-7
abundance: NA
v_gene: TRBV11-2

CDR3nt: TGTGCCAGCTGGGTCCTTTACGGGGAGCTGTTTTTT
CDR3aa: CASWVLYGELFF
d_gene: NA
j_gene: TRBJ2-2
abundance: NA
v_gene: TRBV12-3/TRBV12-4

CDR3nt: TGTGCCAGCAGCTTAGTCTTTCGGGGGACCGGCTACACCTTC
CDR3aa: CASSLVFRGTGYTF
d_gene: NA
j_gene: TRBJ1-2
abundance: NA
v_gene: TRBV7-8